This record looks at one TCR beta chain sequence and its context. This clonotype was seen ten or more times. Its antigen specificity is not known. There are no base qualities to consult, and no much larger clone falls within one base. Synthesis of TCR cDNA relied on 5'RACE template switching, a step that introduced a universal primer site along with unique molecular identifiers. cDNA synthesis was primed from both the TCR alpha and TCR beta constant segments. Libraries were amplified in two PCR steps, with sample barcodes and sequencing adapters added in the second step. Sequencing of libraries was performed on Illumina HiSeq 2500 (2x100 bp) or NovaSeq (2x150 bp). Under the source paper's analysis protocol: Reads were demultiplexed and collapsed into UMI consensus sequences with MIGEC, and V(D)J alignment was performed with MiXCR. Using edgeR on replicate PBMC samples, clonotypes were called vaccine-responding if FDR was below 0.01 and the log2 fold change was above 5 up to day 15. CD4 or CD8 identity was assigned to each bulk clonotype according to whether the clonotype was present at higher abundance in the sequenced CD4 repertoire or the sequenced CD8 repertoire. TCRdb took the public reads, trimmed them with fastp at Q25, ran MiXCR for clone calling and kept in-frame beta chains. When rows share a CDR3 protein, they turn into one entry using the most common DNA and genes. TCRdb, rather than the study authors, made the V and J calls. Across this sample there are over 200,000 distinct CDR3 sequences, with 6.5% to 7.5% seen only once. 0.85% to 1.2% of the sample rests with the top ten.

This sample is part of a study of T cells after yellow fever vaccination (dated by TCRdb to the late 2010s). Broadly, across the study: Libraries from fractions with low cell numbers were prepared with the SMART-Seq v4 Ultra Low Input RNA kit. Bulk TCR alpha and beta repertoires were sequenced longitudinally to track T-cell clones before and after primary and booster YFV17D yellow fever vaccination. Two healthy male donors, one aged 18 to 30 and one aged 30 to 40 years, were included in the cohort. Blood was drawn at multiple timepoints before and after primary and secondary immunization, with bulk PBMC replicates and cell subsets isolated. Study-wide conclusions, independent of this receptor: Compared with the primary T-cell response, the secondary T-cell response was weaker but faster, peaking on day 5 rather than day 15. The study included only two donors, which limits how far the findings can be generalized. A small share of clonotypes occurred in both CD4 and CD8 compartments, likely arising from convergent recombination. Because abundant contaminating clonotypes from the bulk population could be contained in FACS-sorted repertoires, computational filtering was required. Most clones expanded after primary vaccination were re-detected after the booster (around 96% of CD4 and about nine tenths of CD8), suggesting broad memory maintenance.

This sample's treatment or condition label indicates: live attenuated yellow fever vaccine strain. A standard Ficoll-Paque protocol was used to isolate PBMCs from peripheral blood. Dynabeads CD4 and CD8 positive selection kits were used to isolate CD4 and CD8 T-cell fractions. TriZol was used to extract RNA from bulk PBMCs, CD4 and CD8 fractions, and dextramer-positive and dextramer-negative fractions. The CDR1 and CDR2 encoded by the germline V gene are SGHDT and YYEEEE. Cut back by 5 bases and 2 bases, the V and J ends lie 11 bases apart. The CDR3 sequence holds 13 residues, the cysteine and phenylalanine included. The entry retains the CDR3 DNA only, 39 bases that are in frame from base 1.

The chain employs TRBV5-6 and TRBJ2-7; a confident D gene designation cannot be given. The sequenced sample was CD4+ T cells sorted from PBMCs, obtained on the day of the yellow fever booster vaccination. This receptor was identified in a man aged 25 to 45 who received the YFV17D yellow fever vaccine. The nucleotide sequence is TGTGCCAGCAGTTCCCCCTACACCTACGAGCAGTACTTC. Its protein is CASSSPYTYEQYF.